This T cell receptor beta chain was sequenced for a study of blood T cells in healthy people across ages. A remark on this clonotype: Its antigen is unidentified.

A second PCR of 7 to 11 cycles used a sample-barcoded 5' primer and a J-beta primer mix. A tag from a template-switch adaptor with 12 random nucleotides marked each cDNA molecule. Using its own MiXCR run on the 5' RACE reads, TCRdb lists one record per CDR3 protein. Among around 780,000 distinct CDR3 sequences listed, 56% were seen once. CDR1 is MDHEN and CDR2 is SYDVKM in the germline V gene. V lost 2 bases and J 5 bases, leaving 10 bases between the germline ends. This CDR3 comprises 14 residues. Study findings and constraints: The lack of PBMC sorting stopped any conclusive naive versus antigen-experienced comparison. A roughly linear age-dependent decrease characterized TCR beta diversity per million T cells.

Per sample, a minimum of 6 million PBMCs were isolated. The TCR originated in a man between 35 and 55 years old in good health. The chain carries TRBV28 and TRBJ1-5, with unresolved D. The sequenced material came from blood. The CDR3 reads CASSLILLYQPQHF. The CDR3 DNA sequence: TGTGCCAGCAGTTTAATACTACTTTATCAGCCCCAGCATTTT.